The 28 T cell receptor beta chains below all came from one sample that was sequenced in a study of blood T cell repertoires in COVID-19. The assay was immunoSEQ multiplex PCR, and TCRdb's table has in-frame clones only and misses some. The sample contains some 180,000 clones, roughly 82% of which appear only once. Sequencing was carried out using peripheral blood. Receptors originate from a woman aged 60-70 years with COVID-19, enrolled during active disease.

On this clone: Distinct nucleotide sequences in the sample also encode this CDR3. The chain joins TRBV27 to TRBJ1-2; D call uncertain. Trimming removed 3 bases from V and 1 base from J, with 9 bases in between. This CDR3 comprises 14 residues. Per germline, CDR1 MNHEY and CDR2 SMNVEV (reference sequence). The CDR3 DNA reads TGTGCCAGCAGTTTGTCGCGTCGTAACTATGGCTACACCTTC. The encoded protein is CASSLSRRNYGYTF.

The chain carries TRBV25-1 and TRBJ2-1; 8 nucleotides line up with TRBD1. The V segment lost 2 bases and the J segment 7 bases; nucleotides outside the gene matches: 10. CDR1 is MGHDK and CDR2 is SYGVNS in the germline V gene. The CDR3 totals 16 residues. CDR3 in amino acids: CASSEGPWTGNNEQFF. The CDR3 DNA reads as TGTGCCAGCAGTGAAGGGCCGTGGACAGGGAATAATGAGCAGTTCTTC.

With respect to this clone: This sample includes further DNA sequences coding for the same CDR3. J is TRBJ2-7 and V is TRBV19; 7 bases match TRBD2. The CDR3 loop spans 13 amino acids. The J segment lost 7 bases and the V segment lost 3 bases, leaving 6 bases of the junction unmatched. CDR1 is LNHDA and CDR2 is SQIVND in the germline V gene (reference sequence). The CDR3 nucleotides read TGTGCCAGTAGTATGGGCAGGGACTATGAGCAGTACTTC. This translates into CASSMGRDYEQYF.

The V and J genes are TRBV5-1 and TRBJ2-1, with TRBD1 matching over 12 bases. CDR1 SGHRS and CDR2 YFSETQ come from the germline V gene. The V gene end was trimmed by 3 bases and the J gene end by 10 bases; junction bases not matched to a gene: 11. The CDR3 extends over 16 amino acids. The CDR3 region is CASSSARDRGRREQFF. CDR3 coding DNA: TGCGCCAGCAGCTCAGCCCGGGACAGGGGGCGCAGAGAGCAGTTCTTC.

Here the CDR3 reads CASTSKPRRGSYNEQFF. For the CDR3, the DNA is TGTGCCAGTACCTCGAAACCGAGGCGGGGGTCCTACAATGAGCAGTTCTTC. The chain joins TRBV19 to TRBJ2-1; 7 bases are shared with TRBD2. CDR3 length: 17 amino acids. The trim removed 7 bases at V and 1 base at J, leaving 13 bases unmatched. The germline V gene has CDR1 LNHDA and CDR2 SQIVND (reference sequence). Full variable domain (missing parts from reference TRBV19 and TRBJ2-1): DGGITQSPKYLFRKEGQNVTLSCEQNLNHDAMYWYRQDPGQGLRLIYYSQIVNDFQKGDIAEGYSVSREKKESFPLTVTSAQKNPTAFYLCASTSKPRRGSYNEQFFGPGTRLTVL.

V gene TRBV29-1 combines with J gene TRBJ2-1; tentatively, D is TRBD2 (6 bases). Germline assignment: CDR1 SQVTM and CDR2 ANQGSEA. The V gene lost 8 bases and the J gene lost 3 bases, with 14 bases spanning the gap. This CDR3 is built from 13 residues. As DNA, the CDR3 is TGCAGCTATGACATCGGGGGCTACAATGAGCAGTTCTTC. Translated, it gives CSYDIGGYNEQFF.

The V and J genes are TRBV5-1 and TRBJ2-1; D remains unclear. Germline CDR1 SGHRS, CDR2 YFSETQ. The CDR3 runs to 15 residues. Trimming pared 2 bases from V and 0 bases from J, leaving 9 bases between. Written as DNA, the CDR3 is TGCGCCAGCAGCTTCGACTCCAGCTCCTACAATGAGCAGTTCTTC. It is translated as CASSFDSSSYNEQFF.

J is TRBJ2-3 and V is TRBV5-8, with TRBD1 matching over 9 bases. The CDR3 runs 15 residues. Germline-derived CDR1 and CDR2 are SGHTS and YDEGEE. Trimming removed 3 bases from V and 3 bases from J; junction bases left unmatched: 5. CDR3 region: CASSSGQGRTDTQYF. The CDR3 DNA reads as TGTGCCAGCAGCTCGGGACAGGGTAGGACAGATACGCAGTATTTT.

V and J are TRBV19 and TRBJ2-4, with TRBD2 matching 9 bases. V lost 6 bases, J lost 0 bases, and 9 bases stayed unmatched. Germline lookup yields CDR1 LNHDA and CDR2 SQIVND (reference sequence). The length of the CDR3 is 17 residues. CDR3 nucleotides: TGTGCCAGTAGGGTCTATCTAGCGGGGCCAGCCAAAAACATTCAGTACTTC. The encoded protein is CASRVYLAGPAKNIQYF.

This clone was recorded only once. The rearrangement joins TRBV7-2 to TRBJ2-6, with D possibly TRBD2 on 5 matching bases. The CDR3 has 17 amino acids. V lost 1 base, J lost 0 bases, and 10 bases lay in between. The germline CDR1 and CDR2 sequences are SGHTA and FQGNSA. The CDR3 nucleotides are TGTGCCAGCAGCTTAGTCTCGGGGTCCTCTGGGGCCAACGTCCTGACTTTC. Its translation: CASSLVSGSSGANVLTF. The full variable domain, in which reference TRBV7-2 and TRBJ2-6 provide the parts outside the CDR3, is GAGVSQSPSNKVTEKGKDVELRCDPISGHTALYWYRQSLGQGLEFLIYFQGNSAPDKSGLPSDRFSAERTGGSVSTLTIQRTQQEDSAVYLCASSLVSGSSGANVLTFGAGSRLTVL.

The rearrangement joins TRBV28 to TRBJ1-6, with 7 bases aligning to TRBD1. The J segment lost 10 bases and the V segment lost 4 bases, leaving 10 bases of the junction unmatched. The CDR3 runs 15 residues. CDR1 MDHEN and CDR2 SYDVKM come from the germline V gene. The CDR3 DNA reads TGTGCCAGCAGTTCGCAGACAGGGTCTAGCTCACCCCTCCACTTT. Translation: CASSSQTGSSSPLHF.

The rearrangement joins TRBV7-9 to TRBJ1-2; 9 nucleotides agree with TRBD1. The CDR3 extends over 15 amino acids. After removal of 5 bases from V and 3 bases from J, the junction contained 7 bases not matched to a gene. Germline V gene sequence: CDR1 SEHNR, CDR2 FQNEAQ (reference sequence). The CDR3 nucleotides read TGTGCCAGCAGCCCGGACAGGGGAACAGACTATGGCTACACCTTC. It specifies CASSPDRGTDYGYTF.

This clone has a count of ten or more. This rearrangement joins TRBV7-8 to TRBJ2-2, with 8 bases matching TRBD2. The CDR3 consists of 20 residues. Germline V gene data show CDR1 as SGHVS and CDR2 as FQNEAQ. V shed 5 bases, J shed 1 base, and the junction held 18 bases outside the gene matches. The DNA for the CDR3 is TGTGCCAGCAGCCCAACGTCGGGAGCGGGAGTCTTAGTGAACACCGGGGAGCTGTTTTTT. It encodes CASSPTSGAGVLVNTGELFF.

The V call is TRBV5-1, the J call TRBJ1-2, with no clear D. Germline V gene sequence: CDR1 SGHRS, CDR2 YFSETQ. CDR3 length: 15 amino acids. Trimming removed 0 bases from V and 4 bases from J, with 13 bases in between. The CDR3 loop is CASSLAGEGGYGYTF. The CDR3 DNA reads as TGCGCCAGCAGCTTGGCCGGAGAGGGAGGCTATGGCTACACCTTC. Complete variable domain (other parts from reference TRBV5-1 and TRBJ1-2): KAGVTQTPRYLIKTRGQQVTLSCSPISGHRSVSWYQQTPGQGLQFLFEYFSETQRNKGNFPGRFSGRQFSNSRSEMNVSTLELGDSALYLCASSLAGEGGYGYTFGSGTRLTVV.

The J gene is TRBJ1-3, the V gene TRBV4-1, with TRBD1 matching over 7 bases. CDR3 length equals 17 residues. The V segment lost 0 bases and the J segment 5 bases; nucleotides outside the gene matches: 10. Per the germline V gene, CDR1 is MGHRA and CDR2 is YSYEKL. The CDR3: CASSQETWDSSRNTIYF. DNA of the CDR3: TGCGCCAGCAGCCAAGAAACGTGGGACAGTAGCAGAAACACCATATATTTT.

The chain employs TRBV7-8 and TRBJ2-4; possibly TRBD2 for D (6 bases). This CDR3 region has 14 residues. V was cut by 7 bases and J by 3 bases, with 13 bases left in between. CDR1 is SGHVS and CDR2 is FQNEAQ in the germline V gene. The CDR3 region has the DNA TGTGCCAGCAAGTCCGAGGAGGGCAAAAACATTCAGTACTTC. It specifies CASKSEEGKNIQYF.

The rearrangement uses TRBV19 and TRBJ2-5, with 7 bases matching TRBD1. The germline gives CDR1 LNHDA, CDR2 SQIVND (reference sequence). The CDR3 is 13 amino acids. The trim removed 2 bases at V and 5 bases at J, leaving 2 bases unmatched. The CDR3 coding sequence is TGTGCCAGTAGTATAACAGGGGAGGAGACCCAGTACTTC. It translates to CASSITGEETQYF.

This chain links TRBV28 with TRBJ1-4; TRBD1 matches 10 bases. With V trimmed by 4 bases and J by 7 bases, 6 bases remained unmatched. Germline V CDR1 and CDR2: MDHEN, SYDVKM. The CDR3 length is 15 residues. The CDR3 DNA reads TGTGCCAGCAGTTCCCCGACAGGGGGCTTTGAAAAACTGTTTTTT. Its protein product is CASSSPTGGFEKLFF.

The rearrangement uses TRBV7-2 and TRBJ2-7, with D maybe TRBD1 (7 bases). The V end lost 5 bases, the J end lost 1 base, and 15 bases lay between the germline ends. The germline V gene has CDR1 SGHTA and CDR2 FQGNSA. This CDR3 comprises 15 residues. The CDR3 DNA reads TGTGCCAGCAGCCGTGGGGGGACAGCGTCCTACGAGCAGTACTTC. This translates into CASSRGGTASYEQYF. Full variable domain (missing parts from reference TRBV7-2 and TRBJ2-7): GAGVSQSPSNKVTEKGKDVELRCDPISGHTALYWYRQSLGQGLEFLIYFQGNSAPDKSGLPSDRFSAERTGGSVSTLTIQRTQQEDSAVYLCASSRGGTASYEQYFGPGTRLTVT.

The V gene is TRBV14, the J gene TRBJ2-3; TRBD2 agrees at 8 bases. CDR3 size: 17 residues. The J segment lost 4 bases and the V segment lost 0 bases, leaving 9 bases of the junction unmatched. Germline V gives CDR1 SGHDN, CDR2 FVKESK. CDR3 residues: CASSQDPSGRRADTQYF. In nucleotides, the CDR3 is TGTGCCAGCAGCCAAGATCCTAGCGGGCGGAGGGCAGATACGCAGTATTTT.

V and J are TRBV10-3 and TRBJ2-3, with D hard to call. The V end was cut by 3 bases, the J end by 0 bases, with 13 bases between. Germline lookup yields CDR1 ENHRY and CDR2 SYGVKD. This CDR3 is 16 amino acids long. The CDR3 sequence: CAISDLAAPSTDTQYF. CDR3 bases: TGTGCCATCAGTGATTTGGCGGCCCCTAGCACAGATACGCAGTATTTT.

The V and J genes are TRBV3-1 (or the pseudogene TRBV3-2) and TRBJ2-5, with 10 positions matching TRBD2. Trimming removed 3 bases from V and 2 bases from J; junction bases left unmatched: 9. CDR3 length: 17 residues. Germline CDR1 is LGHDT and CDR2 is YNNKEL (reference sequence). The CDR3 coding sequence is TGTGCCAGCAGCCATCGCCACGGGACTAGCGAGCAAGAGACCCAGTACTTC. This encodes CASSHRHGTSEQETQYF.

The rearrangement joins TRBV7-6 to TRBJ1-6; D call uncertain. The CDR3 consists of 16 residues. Per germline, CDR1 SGHVS and CDR2 FNYEAQ. V dropped 2 bases and J dropped 7 bases, with 15 bases sitting between them. CDR3 DNA: TGTGCCAGCAGCTTATCTGCCGGAAAACTAAATTCACCCCTCCACTTT. Translation gives CASSLSAGKLNSPLHF.

The rearrangement links TRBV7-8 to TRBJ2-6; 8 nucleotides match TRBD1. The germline gives CDR1 SGHVS, CDR2 FQNEAQ. This CDR3 is 19 amino acids long. V gave up 1 base and J gave up 0 bases; unmatched junction bases: 8. The CDR3 bases are TGTGCCAGCAGCTTAGGGCAGGGGGCAGGGGGCTCTGGGGCCAACGTCCTGACTTTC. Its translation is CASSLGQGAGGSGANVLTF.

J is TRBJ1-5 and V is TRBV7-2; D gene unclear. The CDR3 is 14 amino acids. Germline CDR1 SGHTA, CDR2 FQGNSA. V lost 4 bases to trimming and J lost 5 bases, with 12 bases between them. CDR3 region: CASSSPSGDQPQHF. The CDR3 nucleotides read TGTGCCAGCAGCTCCCCAAGCGGGGATCAGCCCCAGCATTTT.

With respect to this clone: Other DNA variants within this sample encode the same CDR3. The chain joins TRBV3-1 (or the pseudogene TRBV3-2) to TRBJ1-2; tentatively, D is TRBD1 (6 bases). V was cut by 4 bases and J by 4 bases, with 13 bases left in between. Germline V CDR1 and CDR2: LGHDT, YNNKEL (reference sequence). This CDR3 spans 14 amino acids. CDR3 in amino acids: CASSLPGQLYGYTF. DNA of the CDR3: TGTGCCAGCAGCCTCCCGGGACAACTCTATGGCTACACCTTC.

The chain joins TRBV7-9 to TRBJ2-3; 11 bases fit TRBD2. This CDR3 comprises 17 residues. V was clipped by 5 bases and J by 1 base; unmatched bases: 8. Germline V gene sequence: CDR1 SEHNR, CDR2 FQNEAQ (reference sequence). CDR3 DNA: TGTGCCAGCAGCCAAACTACGGGACTAGCGGGCACAGATACGCAGTATTTT. This gives the protein CASSQTTGLAGTDTQYF.

CDR3 DNA sequence: TGTGCCAGCAGCCCTAACCCCTGGGCGACGCAGTATTTT. Its translation: CASSPNPWATQYF. The chain is built from TRBV7-8 and TRBJ2-3; the D is unclear. This CDR3 has 13 amino acids. V was clipped by 5 bases and J by 9 bases, with 15 bases between them. The V gene's germline CDR1 is SGHVS and CDR2 FQNEAQ.